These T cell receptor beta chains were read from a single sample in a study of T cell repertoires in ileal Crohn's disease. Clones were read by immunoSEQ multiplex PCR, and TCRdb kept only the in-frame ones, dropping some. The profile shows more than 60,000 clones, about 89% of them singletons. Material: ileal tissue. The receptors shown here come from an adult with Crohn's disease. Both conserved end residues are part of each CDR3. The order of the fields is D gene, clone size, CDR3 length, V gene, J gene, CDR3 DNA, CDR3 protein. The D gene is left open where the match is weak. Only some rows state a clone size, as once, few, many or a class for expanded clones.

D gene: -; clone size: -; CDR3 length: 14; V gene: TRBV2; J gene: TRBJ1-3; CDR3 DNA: TGTGCCAGCAACCCGAGCAGGTCCGGAAACACCATATATTTT; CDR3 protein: CASNPSRSGNTIYF
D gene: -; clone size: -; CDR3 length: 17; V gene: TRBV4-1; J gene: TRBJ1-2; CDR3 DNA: TGCGCCAGCAGCCAATTCGCGGTTTTTTATGCTAACTATGGCTACACCTTC; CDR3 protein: CASSQFAVFYANYGYTF
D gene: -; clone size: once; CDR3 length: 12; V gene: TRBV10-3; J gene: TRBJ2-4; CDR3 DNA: TGTGCCATCAGTCCCAGGGGGGACATTCAGTACTTC; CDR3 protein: CAISPRGDIQYF
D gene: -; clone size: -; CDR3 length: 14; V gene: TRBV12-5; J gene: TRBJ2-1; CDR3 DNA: TGTGCTAGTGGTTTGGACAGACTAGTCGATGAGCAGTTCTTC; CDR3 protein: CASGLDRLVDEQFF
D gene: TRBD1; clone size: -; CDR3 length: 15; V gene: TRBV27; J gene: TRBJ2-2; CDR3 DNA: TGTGCCAGCAGTTCCGGGACAGCCTTACCCGGGGAGCTGTTTTTT; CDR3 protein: CASSSGTALPGELFF
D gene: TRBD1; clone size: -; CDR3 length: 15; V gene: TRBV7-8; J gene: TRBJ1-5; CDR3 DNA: TGTGCCAGCAGCTTAGACAGGGGGCGAAATCAGCCCCAGCATTTT; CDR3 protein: CASSLDRGRNQPQHF
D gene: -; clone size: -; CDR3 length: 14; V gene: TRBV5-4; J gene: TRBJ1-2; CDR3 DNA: TGTGCCAGCAGCGACCCGGGACTAAAAAGGGGCTACACCTTC; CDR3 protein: CASSDPGLKRGYTF
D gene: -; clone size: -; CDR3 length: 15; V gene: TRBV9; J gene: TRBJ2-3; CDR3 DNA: TGTGCCAGCAGCGTAGCGGGCGGGAGCACAGATACGCAGTATTTT; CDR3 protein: CASSVAGGSTDTQYF
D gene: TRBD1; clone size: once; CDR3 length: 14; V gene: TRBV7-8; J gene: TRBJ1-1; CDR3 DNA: TGTGCCAGCAGCCGGACAGGGACGAACACTGAAGCTTTCTTT; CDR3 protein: CASSRTGTNTEAFF
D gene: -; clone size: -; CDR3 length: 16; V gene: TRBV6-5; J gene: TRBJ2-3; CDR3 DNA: TGTGCCAGCAGTTATTCGTGGGCAGGGAGCACAGATACGCAGTATTTT; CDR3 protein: CASSYSWAGSTDTQYF
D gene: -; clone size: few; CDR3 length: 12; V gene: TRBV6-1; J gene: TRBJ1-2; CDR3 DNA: TGTGCCAGCAGCTACTCTAACTATGGCTACACCTTC; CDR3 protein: CASSYSNYGYTF
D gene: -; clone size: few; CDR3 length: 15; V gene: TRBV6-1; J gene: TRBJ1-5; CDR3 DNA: TGTGCCAGCAGGGAAGCAGCACTATCAAATCAGCCCCAGCATTTT; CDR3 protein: CASREAALSNQPQHF
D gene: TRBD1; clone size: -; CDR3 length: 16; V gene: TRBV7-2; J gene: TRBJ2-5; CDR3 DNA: TGTGCCAGCAGCTCTATCAGGACAGGGAATATGGAGACCCAGTACTTC; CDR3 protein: CASSSIRTGNMETQYF
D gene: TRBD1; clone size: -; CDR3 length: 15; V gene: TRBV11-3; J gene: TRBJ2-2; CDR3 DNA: TGTGCCAGCAGCTTTTACAGGGGTAGTACCGGGGAGCTGTTTTTT; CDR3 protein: CASSFYRGSTGELFF
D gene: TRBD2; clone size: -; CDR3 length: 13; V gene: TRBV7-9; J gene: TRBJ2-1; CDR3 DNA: TGTGCCACTCGACTAGCGGGAGACAATGAGCAGTTCTTC; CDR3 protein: CATRLAGDNEQFF
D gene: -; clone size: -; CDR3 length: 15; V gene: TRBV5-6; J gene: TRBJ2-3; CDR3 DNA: TGTGCCAGCAGCCCCACTTTGATTAGCACAGATACGCAGTATTTT; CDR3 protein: CASSPTLISTDTQYF
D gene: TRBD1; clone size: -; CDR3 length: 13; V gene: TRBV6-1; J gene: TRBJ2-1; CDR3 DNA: TGTGCCAGCCGACTGGACAGGAACAATGAGCAGTTCTTC; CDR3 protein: CASRLDRNNEQFF
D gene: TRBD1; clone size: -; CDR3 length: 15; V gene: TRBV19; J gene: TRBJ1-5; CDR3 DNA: TGTGCCAGTAGTCTACAGGGGGCGGGGAATCAGCCCCAGCATTTT; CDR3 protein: CASSLQGAGNQPQHF
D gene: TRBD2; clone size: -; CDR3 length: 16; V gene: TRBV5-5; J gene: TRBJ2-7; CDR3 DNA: TGTGCCAGCAGCACCACTAGCGGGAGAATTTTTGGCGAGCAGTACTTC; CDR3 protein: CASSTTSGRIFGEQYF
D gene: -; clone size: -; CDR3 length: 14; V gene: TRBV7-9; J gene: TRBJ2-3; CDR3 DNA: TGTGCCAGCAGCACCAAAGTCCGGTTCGCTACGCAGTATTTT; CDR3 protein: CASSTKVRFATQYF
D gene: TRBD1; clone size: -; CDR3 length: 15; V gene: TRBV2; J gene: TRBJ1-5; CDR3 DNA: TGTGCCAGCAGCCAGGGACAGGGACCGGATCAGCCCCAGCATTTT; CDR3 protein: CASSQGQGPDQPQHF
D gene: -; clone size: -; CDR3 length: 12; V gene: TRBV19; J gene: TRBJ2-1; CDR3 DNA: TGTGCCAGCCGTCCCTGGCGGAATGAGCAGTTCTTC; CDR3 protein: CASRPWRNEQFF
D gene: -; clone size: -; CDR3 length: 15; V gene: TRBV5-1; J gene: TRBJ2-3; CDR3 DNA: TGCGCCAGCAGCGGAGGGACTCATAGCACAGATACGCAGTATTTT; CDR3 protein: CASSGGTHSTDTQYF
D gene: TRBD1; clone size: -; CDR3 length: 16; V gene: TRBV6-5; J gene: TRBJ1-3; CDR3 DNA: TGTGCCAGCAGTTACGCCCAGACAGGGAATGGAAACACCATATATTTT; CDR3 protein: CASSYAQTGNGNTIYF
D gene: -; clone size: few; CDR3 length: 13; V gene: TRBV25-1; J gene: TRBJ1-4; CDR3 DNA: TGTGCCAGCGGAACCCCAGGGCAGCAGAAACTGTTTTTT; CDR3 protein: CASGTPGQQKLFF
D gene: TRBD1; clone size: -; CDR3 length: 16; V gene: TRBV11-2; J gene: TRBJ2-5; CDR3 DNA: TGTGCCAGCAGCGCGCGGACAGGCTCCCGCCAAGAGACCCAGTACTTC; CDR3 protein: CASSARTGSRQETQYF
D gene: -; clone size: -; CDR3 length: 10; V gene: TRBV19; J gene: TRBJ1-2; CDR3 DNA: TGTGCCAGTAGTTCGGGGGGCTACACCTTC; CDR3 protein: CASSSGGYTF
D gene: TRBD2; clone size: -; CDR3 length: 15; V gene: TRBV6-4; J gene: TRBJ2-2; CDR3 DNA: TGTGCCAGCAGTGAGCGGGGGGGCGACACCGGGGAGCTGTTTTTT; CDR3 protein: CASSERGGDTGELFF
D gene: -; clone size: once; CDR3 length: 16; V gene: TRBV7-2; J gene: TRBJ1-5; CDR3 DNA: TGTGCCAGCAGCTTAGGCCTGGGCAGGGCGGATCAGCCCCAGCATTTT; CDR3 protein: CASSLGLGRADQPQHF
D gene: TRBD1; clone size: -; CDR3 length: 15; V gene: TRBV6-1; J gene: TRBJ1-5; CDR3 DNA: TGTGCCAGCAGAGGACAGGGGGCGACTTATCAGCCCCAGCATTTT; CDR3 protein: CASRGQGATYQPQHF
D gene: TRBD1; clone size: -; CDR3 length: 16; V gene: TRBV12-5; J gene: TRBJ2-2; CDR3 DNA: TGTGCTAGTGGTTTGGGACAGGGGGTGCTGCCCGGGGAGCTGTTTTTT; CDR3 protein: CASGLGQGVLPGELFF
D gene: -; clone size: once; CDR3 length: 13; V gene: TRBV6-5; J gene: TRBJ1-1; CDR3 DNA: TGTGCCAGCAGTCTGGGCCCTCGCACTGAAGCTTTCTTT; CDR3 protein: CASSLGPRTEAFF
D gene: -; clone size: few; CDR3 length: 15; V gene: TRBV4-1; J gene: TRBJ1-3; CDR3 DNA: TGCGCCAGCAGCCCCGGACGGGGTACTGGAAACACCATATATTTT; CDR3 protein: CASSPGRGTGNTIYF
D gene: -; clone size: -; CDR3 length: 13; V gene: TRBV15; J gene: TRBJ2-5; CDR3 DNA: TGTGCCACCAGCAGAGAAGGGGTAGAGACCCAGTACTTC; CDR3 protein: CATSREGVETQYF
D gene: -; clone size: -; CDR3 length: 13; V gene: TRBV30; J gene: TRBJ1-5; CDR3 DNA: TGTGCCTGGAGTTCAGGGTCCCATCAGCCCCAGCATTTT; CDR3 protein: CAWSSGSHQPQHF
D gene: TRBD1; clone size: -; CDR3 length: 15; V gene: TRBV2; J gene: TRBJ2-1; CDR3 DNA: TGTGCCAGCAGTAAGACAGGGGGCTCCTACAATGAGCAGTTCTTC; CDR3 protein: CASSKTGGSYNEQFF
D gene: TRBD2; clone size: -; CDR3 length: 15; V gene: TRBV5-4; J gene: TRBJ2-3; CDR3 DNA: TGTGCCAGCAGCCTGGGACTAGCGGGGGCAGATACGCAGTATTTT; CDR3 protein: CASSLGLAGADTQYF
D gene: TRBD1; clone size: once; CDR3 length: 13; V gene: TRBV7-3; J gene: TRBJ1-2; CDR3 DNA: TGTGCCAGCAGCACCGGGACAGCCTATGGCTACACCTTC; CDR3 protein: CASSTGTAYGYTF
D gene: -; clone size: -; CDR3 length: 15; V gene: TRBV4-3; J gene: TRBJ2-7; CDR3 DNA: TGCGCCAGCAGCCAAGAAATGACCTGGAGGTACGAGCAGTACTTC; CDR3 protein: CASSQEMTWRYEQYF
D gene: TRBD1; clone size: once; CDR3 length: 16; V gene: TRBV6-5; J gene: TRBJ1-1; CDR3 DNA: TGTGCCAGCAGTTCTTCAAGGACAGGGGGTAAGACTGAAGCTTTCTTT; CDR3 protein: CASSSSRTGGKTEAFF
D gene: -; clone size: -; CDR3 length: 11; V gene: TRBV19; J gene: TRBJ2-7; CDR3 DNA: TGTGCCAGTAGTACCAACTACGAGCAGTACTTC; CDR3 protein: CASSTNYEQYF
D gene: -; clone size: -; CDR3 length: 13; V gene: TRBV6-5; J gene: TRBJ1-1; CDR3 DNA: TGTGCCAGCAGTTTAGGGGCCATCACTGAAGCTTTCTTT; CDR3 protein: CASSLGAITEAFF
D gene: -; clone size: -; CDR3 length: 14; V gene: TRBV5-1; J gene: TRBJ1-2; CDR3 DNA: TGCGCCAGCAGATTCGAGGGCATGAACTATGGCTACACCTTC; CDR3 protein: CASRFEGMNYGYTF
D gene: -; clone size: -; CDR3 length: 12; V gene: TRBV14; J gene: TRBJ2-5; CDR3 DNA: TGTGCCAGCAGCCAAGGCAGAGAGACCCAGTACTTC; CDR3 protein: CASSQGRETQYF
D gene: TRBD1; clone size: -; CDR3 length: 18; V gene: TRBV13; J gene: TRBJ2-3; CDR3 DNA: TGTGCCAGCAGCTTACGGTTCAGAACAGGGGATCGCACAGATACGCAGTATTTT; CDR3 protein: CASSLRFRTGDRTDTQYF
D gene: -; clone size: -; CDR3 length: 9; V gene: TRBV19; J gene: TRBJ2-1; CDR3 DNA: TGTGCCAGGTCTTATGAGCAGTTCTTC; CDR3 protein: CARSYEQFF
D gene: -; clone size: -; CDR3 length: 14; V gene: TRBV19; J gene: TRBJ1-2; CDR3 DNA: TGTGCCAGTAGTATAGCCCCCAACAGAGGGGGCTACACCTTC; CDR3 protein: CASSIAPNRGGYTF
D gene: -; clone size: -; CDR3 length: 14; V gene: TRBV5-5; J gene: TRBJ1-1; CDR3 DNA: TGTGCCAGCAGCCCACAGGCGGGGGACACTGAAGCTTTCTTT; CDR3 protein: CASSPQAGDTEAFF
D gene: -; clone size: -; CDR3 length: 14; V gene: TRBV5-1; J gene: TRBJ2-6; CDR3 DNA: TGCGCCAGCAGCTTGAGCCATGGGGCCAACGTCCTGACTTTC; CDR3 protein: CASSLSHGANVLTF
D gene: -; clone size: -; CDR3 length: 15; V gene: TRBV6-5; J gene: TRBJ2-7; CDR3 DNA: TGTGCCAGCAGTTACAGTAGGCAGGAGGTCTACGAGCAGTACTTC; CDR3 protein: CASSYSRQEVYEQYF
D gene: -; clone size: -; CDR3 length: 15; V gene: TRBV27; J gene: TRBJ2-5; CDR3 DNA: TGTGCCAGCAGTTTGGCCAACCCCACGGGTGAGACCCAGTACTTC; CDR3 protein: CASSLANPTGETQYF
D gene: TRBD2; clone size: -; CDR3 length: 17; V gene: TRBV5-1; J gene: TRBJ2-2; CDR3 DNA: TGCGCCAGCAGCCCGACTAGCGGGGGGGCTCTCACCGGGGAGCTGTTTTTT; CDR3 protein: CASSPTSGGALTGELFF
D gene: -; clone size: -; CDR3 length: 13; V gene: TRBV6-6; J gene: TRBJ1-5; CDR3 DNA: TGTGCCAGCAGAGATTGGTCGGGTCAGCCCCAGCATTTT; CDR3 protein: CASRDWSGQPQHF
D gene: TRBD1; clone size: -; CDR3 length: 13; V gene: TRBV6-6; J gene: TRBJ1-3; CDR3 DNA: TGTGCCAGCAGCCGGACAGGGGGAAACACCATATATTTT; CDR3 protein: CASSRTGGNTIYF